One and the same sample provided the 30 T cell receptor beta chains below, sequenced in a study of shared clonotypes between healthy human individuals (TCRdb year 2020). Library method: the immunoSEQ multiplex PCR assay. Here the immuneACCESS table is served through TCRdb, limited to in-frame sequences with V and J called. Missing clones are a known gap in these copies; in checked studies unresolved V genes cover under half, and the rest lacks a known reason. The sample data list over 1.4 million clones, and approximately 97% of these were observed just once. In total, the top ten clones hold approximately 1% of the sample. The sequenced material came from naive CD4+ T cells sorted from blood. In the paper's terms, the cell subset or site label means: CD45RA+ positively selected. These receptors were obtained from a young man in good health.

The chain has TRBV19 and TRBJ2-7; D is perhaps TRBD2 (5 bases). Germline lookup yields CDR1 LNHDA and CDR2 SQIVND (reference sequence). The CDR3 is 16 amino acids. The ends were cut back, 7 bases at V and 2 bases at J, with 21 bases in the middle. CDR3 DNA: TGTGCCAGTACCGATACCCGAGGGAGATCAGCCTACGAGCAGTACTTC. This sequence encodes CASTDTRGRSAYEQYF.

The J gene is TRBJ2-2, the V gene TRBV7-6; TRBD1 or TRBD2 may be the D gene (5 bases each). This CDR3 region has 18 residues. CDR1 and CDR2 (germline): SGHVS, FNYEAQ. V shed 5 bases and J shed 5 bases, with 24 bases lying between them. CDR3 nucleotides: TGTGCCAGCAGCCCTAAGTTTACCCCGCAGGGACGGACCGGGGAGCTGTTTTTT. Its translation is CASSPKFTPQGRTGELFF.

This clone has just one count. The CDR3 spells CASSPRTGNNEQFF. The CDR3 DNA is TGTGCCAGCAGCCCCCGGACAGGTAACAATGAGCAGTTCTTC. The chain carries TRBV7-8 and TRBJ2-1, with 7 bases lining up with TRBD1. This CDR3 comprises 14 residues. The junction had 6 bases not matched to a gene; V was cut back by 5 bases and J by 5 bases. CDR1 and CDR2 (germline): SGHVS, FQNEAQ. Using reference TRBV7-8 and TRBJ2-1 for the parts outside the CDR3, the full variable domain is GAGVSQSPRYKVAKRGQDVALRCDPISGHVSLFWYQQALGQGPEFLTYFQNEAQLDKSGLPSDRFFAERPEGSVSTLKIQRTQQEDSAVYLCASSPRTGNNEQFFGPGTRLTVL.

The chain has TRBV18 and TRBJ2-2; D gene ambiguous. The CDR3 has 17 amino acids. Between the trimmed V and J ends, which lost 3 bases and 0 bases, there was a span of 14 bases. The V gene's germline CDR1 is KGHSH and CDR2 LQKENI. The CDR3, as DNA: TGTGCCAGCTCACCGAACAGTCCCGTATCGAACACCGGGGAGCTGTTTTTT. Translation: CASSPNSPVSNTGELFF.

This sequence joins TRBV29-1 and TRBJ2-5; 7 bases align to TRBD1. CDR3 length: 13 amino acids. Germline V lookup: CDR1 SQVTM, CDR2 ANQGSEA. V lost 6 bases, J lost 5 bases, and 9 bases stayed unmatched. The CDR3, as DNA: TGCAGCGTCCGACAGGGTCGATTGGAGACCCAGTACTTC. Its translation: CSVRQGRLETQYF.

The chain employs TRBV10-1 and TRBJ2-5; 7 nucleotides align to TRBD2. The germline V gene has CDR1 WNHNN and CDR2 SYGVQD (reference sequence). The CDR3 extends over 14 amino acids. The ends lost 5 bases at V and 3 bases at J; junction bases unmatched: 6. The CDR3 region has the DNA TGCGCCAGCAGTTCTAGCGGAGCCAAAGAGACCCAGTACTTC. Translation gives CASSSSGAKETQYF.

V is TRBV28 and J is TRBJ2-6, with a possible D match to TRBD1 (5 bases). V was pared by 5 bases and J by 0 bases, with 8 bases between. This CDR3 contains 15 residues. Germline assignment: CDR1 MDHEN and CDR2 SYDVKM. In nucleotides, the CDR3 is TGTGCCAGCAGTCCCGACAGCTCTGGGGCCAACGTCCTGACTTTC. Protein: CASSPDSSGANVLTF.

The rearrangement joins TRBV7-2 to TRBJ1-2; D possibly corresponds to TRBD1 (6 bases). V was shortened by 1 base and J by 4 bases, with 13 bases between the two germline ends. Germline loops: CDR1 SGHTA, CDR2 FQGNSA. The CDR3 extends over 15 amino acids. The CDR3 reads CASSLGQGILYGYTF. The CDR3 DNA reads as TGTGCCAGCAGCTTAGGTCAGGGGATCCTCTATGGCTACACCTTC.

The chain joins TRBV7-9 to TRBJ1-1; weak D call: TRBD1 (6 bases). Between the trimmed V and J ends, which lost 1 base and 6 bases, there was a span of 15 bases. The V gene's germline CDR1 is SEHNR and CDR2 FQNEAQ (reference sequence). CDR3 length: 15 amino acids. The CDR3 loop reads CASSLERGESPEAFF. CDR3 sequence (DNA): TGTGCCAGCAGCTTAGAGAGGGGGGAGAGCCCTGAAGCTTTCTTT.

The chain employs TRBV6-1 and TRBJ2-3, with D maybe TRBD1 (6 bases). V was shortened by 6 bases and J by 7 bases, with 11 bases between the two germline ends. Germline CDR1 is MNHNS and CDR2 is SASEGT. The CDR3 runs to 12 residues. The CDR3 loop is CASRSQGNTQYF. For the CDR3, the DNA is TGTGCCAGCAGGTCACAGGGAAATACGCAGTATTTT.

This chain uses TRBV18 with TRBJ2-2; TRBD1 is a possible D gene (6 bases). Trimming shortened V by 4 bases and J by 2 bases, and 14 bases separated the two germline ends. CDR1 is KGHSH, CDR2 LQKENI, per germline. This CDR3 has 16 residues. The CDR3 nucleotides read TGTGCCAGCTCACTCCAGGACAGCGGAAACACCGGGGAGCTGTTTTTT. Translated, it gives CASSLQDSGNTGELFF.

As for this clone: Other nucleotide sequences in the sample specify the same CDR3. The V and J genes are TRBV19 and TRBJ1-5; TRBD1 matches 7 bases. Trimming cost V 1 base and J 3 bases; bases outside gene matches: 3. The CDR3 length is 15 residues. Germline CDR1 and CDR2: LNHDA and SQIVND (reference sequence). For the CDR3, the DNA is TGTGCCAGTAGTATAGGCGGGACAGTCAATCAGCCCCAGCATTTT. This encodes CASSIGGTVNQPQHF.

The chain combines TRBV4-2 with TRBJ2-3; 9 positions agree with TRBD1. The CDR3 has 18 amino acids. Germline V gene data show CDR1 as LGHNA and CDR2 as YNFKEQ. Germline trimming cut 0 bases from V and 4 bases from J; bases unmatched to any gene: 11. CDR3 amino acids: CASSQEWAGQGFPDTQYF. DNA for the CDR3: TGTGCCAGCAGCCAAGAGTGGGCGGGACAGGGTTTTCCAGATACGCAGTATTTT.

This clone has a handful of counts. The CDR3 bases are TGTGCCAGCAGCGTCTTTGACAGCTCCTACGAGCAGTACTTC. This sequence encodes CASSVFDSSYEQYF. This chain links TRBV6-5 with TRBJ2-7; D is possibly TRBD1 (5 bases). The CDR3 has 14 amino acids. V was shortened by 6 bases and J by 0 bases, with 12 bases between the two germline ends. Germline values: CDR1 MNHEY, CDR2 SVGAGI.

As regards this clone: This sample also contains other DNA sequences that code for the same CDR3. The CDR3 sequence: CASSLGQPNTGELFF. In DNA form, the CDR3 reads TGTGCCAGCAGCTTAGGGCAGCCGAACACCGGGGAGCTGTTTTTT. The V gene is TRBV13, the J gene TRBJ2-2; no clear D. Germline-derived CDR1 and CDR2 are PRHDT and FYEKMQ (reference sequence). V shed 0 bases and J shed 0 bases, with 5 bases lying between them. CDR3 length: 15 amino acids.

CDR3 region: CASSPGTGGVSTEAFF. The CDR3 region has the DNA TGTGCCAGCAGCCCAGGGACAGGGGGAGTGAGTACTGAAGCTTTCTTT. V usage is TRBV6-6 and J usage is TRBJ1-1, with TRBD1 identical over 11 bases. V shed 6 bases and J 5 bases; nucleotides not matched to a gene: 11. CDR1 and CDR2 from the germline V gene are MNHNY and SVGAGI (reference sequence). CDR3 length: 16 amino acids.

The rearrangement links TRBV9 to TRBJ2-7; unclear D gene. This CDR3 comprises 14 residues. Germline CDR1 SGDLS, CDR2 YYNGEE. With 0 bases removed from V and 0 bases from J, the gap between germline ends came to 7 bases. CDR3 in DNA: TGTGCCAGCAGCGTAGAACAGAGCTCCTACGAGCAGTACTTC. Its translation: CASSVEQSSYEQYF.

This clone was recorded only once. J is TRBJ2-3 and V is TRBV6-5, with D hard to call. The CDR3 loop spans 14 amino acids. In germline, CDR1 is MNHEY, CDR2 SVGAGI. V lost 7 bases and J 0 bases, leaving 11 bases between the germline ends. The CDR3 reads CASNADSSTDTQYF. CDR3 bases: TGTGCCAGCAACGCGGATTCTAGCACAGATACGCAGTATTTT.

This clone appeared a single time. The V and J genes are TRBV2 and TRBJ1-1, with TRBD1 matching over 10 bases. J lost 5 bases, V lost 7 bases, and 10 bases had no gene match. This CDR3 comprises 15 residues. Germline CDR1 and CDR2: SNHLY and FYNNEI. The CDR3 protein is CASTVATGGITEAFF. CDR3 nucleotides: TGTGCCAGCACCGTTGCGACAGGGGGCATTACTGAAGCTTTCTTT. Using reference TRBV2 and TRBJ1-1 for the parts outside the CDR3, the full variable domain is EPEVTQTPSHQVTQMGQEVILRCVPISNHLYFYWYRQILGQKVEFLVSFYNNEISEKSEIFDDQFSVERPDGSNFTLKIRSTKLEDSAMYFCASTVATGGITEAFFGQGTRLTVV.

The rearrangement links TRBV28 to TRBJ2-6; D is possibly TRBD1 (5 bases). The length of the CDR3 is 13 residues. V was clipped by 6 bases and J by 2 bases, with 5 bases between them. Germline-derived CDR1 and CDR2 are MDHEN and SYDVKM. CDR3 amino acids: CASRQAGANVLTF. CDR3 nucleotide sequence: TGTGCCAGCAGACAGGCTGGGGCCAACGTCCTGACTTTC.

This chain links TRBV9 with TRBJ2-7; D is possibly TRBD2 (5 bases). Trimming took off 4 bases at V and 0 bases at J, with 11 bases between the two ends. The CDR3 is 14 residues long. Germline V lookup: CDR1 SGDLS, CDR2 YYNGEE. The CDR3 loop is CASSPRRASYEQYF. CDR3 nucleotide sequence: TGTGCCAGCAGCCCCCGGCGGGCCTCCTACGAGCAGTACTTC.

This clone has only one observation. The rearrangement uses TRBV7-2 and TRBJ1-3; TRBD1 matches 7 bases. The V segment lost 0 bases and the J segment 3 bases; nucleotides outside the gene matches: 11. The CDR3 is 18 amino acids. Germline-derived CDR1 and CDR2 are SGHTA and FQGNSA. CDR3 nucleotides: TGTGCCAGCAGCTTAGCTCCTTGGACAGGACAACTTGGAAACACCATATATTTT. This sequence encodes CASSLAPWTGQLGNTIYF.

This chain uses TRBV5-1 with TRBJ2-7; tentative D call: TRBD2 (6 bases). CDR1 is SGHRS and CDR2 is YFSETQ in the germline V gene. V lost 3 bases and J lost 0, with 10 bases in between. The CDR3 extends over 14 amino acids. The CDR3 spells CASSSQDYSYEQYF. CDR3 coding DNA: TGCGCCAGCAGCTCTCAGGACTACTCCTACGAGCAGTACTTC.

The rearrangement joins TRBV18 to TRBJ1-1, with 7 bases fitting TRBD1. V gave up 0 bases and J gave up 3 bases; unmatched junction bases: 7. This CDR3 spans 16 amino acids. Germline V lookup: CDR1 KGHSH, CDR2 LQKENI. The CDR3 bases are TGTGCCAGCTCACCACCACAGGGGTGGAAGGACACTGAAGCTTTCTTT. This sequence encodes CASSPPQGWKDTEAFF.

The J gene is TRBJ1-3, the V gene TRBV12-2. TRBV12-2 is classified as a pseudogene. The CDR3 runs to 12 residues. CDR3 amino acids: CASRFLGNTIYF. CDR3 DNA: TGTGCAAGTCGCTTTCTTGGAAACACCATATATTTT.

The chain recombines TRBV10-2 with TRBJ2-7, with a tentative D call TRBD1 (6 bases). This CDR3 spans 16 amino acids. V was cut by 6 bases and J by 0 bases, with 18 bases left in between. The V gene's germline CDR1 is WSHSY and CDR2 SAAADI. CDR3 coding DNA: TGCGCCAGCAGGGGACATTGGGGCAAAAGCTCCTACGAGCAGTACTTC. Protein product: CASRGHWGKSSYEQYF.

The chain has TRBV21-1 and TRBJ2-7; the table assigns TRBD2, which was not confirmed against the DNA. TRBV21-1 is shown as a pseudogene. The CDR3 consists of 14 residues. CDR3 sequence (DNA): TGTGCCAGCAGCGGAAGAGGGAGCACATACGAGCAGTACTTC. Translated, it gives CASSGRGSTYEQYF.

This chain uses TRBV5-5 with TRBJ2-7, with D possibly TRBD2 on 5 matching bases. CDR3 length: 14 amino acids. V was clipped by 9 bases and J by 6 bases, with 22 bases between them. Germline V gene lookup returns CDR1 SGHKS and CDR2 YYEKEE (reference sequence). CDR3: CATRLQWRNGEQYF. In DNA form, the CDR3 reads TGTGCCACACGGTTGCAGTGGAGGAATGGCGAGCAGTACTTC.

V usage is TRBV7-2 and J usage is TRBJ1-3, with D uncertain. Trimming took off 6 bases at V and 3 bases at J, with 18 bases between the two ends. CDR3 size: 16 residues. Per the germline V gene, CDR1 is SGHTA and CDR2 is FQGNSA. The CDR3 here is CASRLTPSGDGNTIYF. The CDR3 DNA follows: TGTGCCAGCAGGTTGACCCCCTCGGGAGATGGAAACACCATATATTTT.

The chain carries TRBV7-2 and TRBJ1-1, with D unresolved. The CDR3 runs to 13 residues. Trimming cost V 2 bases and J 3 bases, with 7 bases left between them. CDR1 and CDR2 from the germline V gene are SGHTA and FQGNSA. The CDR3 region is CASSLRPYTEAFF. The CDR3 nucleotides read TGTGCCAGCAGCTTAAGACCTTACACTGAAGCTTTCTTT. The variable domain in full, completed from reference TRBV7-2 and TRBJ1-1, reads GAGVSQSPSNKVTEKGKDVELRCDPISGHTALYWYRQSLGQGLEFLIYFQGNSAPDKSGLPSDRFSAERTGGSVSTLTIQRTQQEDSAVYLCASSLRPYTEAFFGQGTRLTVV.